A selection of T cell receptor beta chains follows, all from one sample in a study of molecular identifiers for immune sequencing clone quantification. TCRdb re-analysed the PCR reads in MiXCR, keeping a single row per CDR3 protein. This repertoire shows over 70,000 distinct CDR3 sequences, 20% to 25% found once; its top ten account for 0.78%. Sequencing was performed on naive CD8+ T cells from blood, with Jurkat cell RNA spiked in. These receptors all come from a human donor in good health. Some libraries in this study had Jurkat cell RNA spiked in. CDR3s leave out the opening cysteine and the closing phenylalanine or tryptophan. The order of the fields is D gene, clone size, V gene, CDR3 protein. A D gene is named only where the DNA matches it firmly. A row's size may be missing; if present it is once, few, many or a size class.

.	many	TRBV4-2	ASSGRYNEQF
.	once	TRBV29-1	SALVEGPYEQY
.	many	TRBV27	ASTWAGSYEQY
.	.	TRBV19	ASSHAWGTEAF
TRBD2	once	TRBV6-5	ASSFETSGRAVETQY
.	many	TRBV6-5	ASSYGHNTEAF
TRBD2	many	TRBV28	ASSLGLASHEQY
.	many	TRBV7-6	ASSPGLAGGSETEAF
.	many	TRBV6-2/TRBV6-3	ASSYGGPAEAF
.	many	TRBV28	ASSFGQLNTEAF
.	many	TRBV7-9	ASTQQGPMQGTEAF
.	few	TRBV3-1	ASSPHQGQKLF
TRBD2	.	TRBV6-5	ASSYGRASGKETQY